The following is a T cell receptor beta chain sequence with its context. The target antigen is unknown. Time point reported: time of PML onset. T3 refers to blood collected at the onset of PML. This specimen comes from a study of multiple sclerosis patients with progressive multifocal leukoencephalopathy. CDR3 length: 17 amino acids. The V gene's germline CDR1 is LNHDA and CDR2 SQIVND (reference sequence). V shed 3 bases and J shed 4 bases, with 18 bases lying between them. Measured with immunoSEQ multiplex PCR; TCRdb has only the in-frame clones, and not every one. Here the sample spans approximately 31,000 clones, more than 85% being singletons. Study-level points and caveats: Whether JC virus or general immunocompromise explains the findings remained unclear. In most PML patients, TRB repertoires appeared less diverse by entropy.

The material sequenced was PBMCs, taken from a patient treated with natalizumab. This receptor was identified in a human donor with progressive multifocal leukoencephalopathy. This sequence joins TRBV19 and TRBJ2-2, with D perhaps TRBD2 (5 bases). The CDR3 region is CASSIDGERATTGELFF. CDR3 in DNA: TGTGCCAGTAGTATTGATGGCGAGAGGGCGACCACCGGGGAGCTGTTTTTT.